The TCR beta chain under discussion was sequenced for a study of Ad26.COV2.S vaccination and SARS-CoV-2 variants. Clones were read by immunoSEQ multiplex PCR, and TCRdb kept only the in-frame ones, dropping some. The sample shows around 370,000 clones, 80% to 90% of them seen only once. As for treatment: approximately 18 received Ad26.COV2.S at low or high dose, single or two shots; five or six received placebo; per-sample allocation not given. It was on day 63 after the first vaccine or placebo injection that samples were taken. The V end lost 6 bases, the J end lost 8 bases, and 19 bases lay between the germline ends. This CDR3 is 15 amino acids long. Germline-derived CDR1 and CDR2 are SNHLY and FYNNEI.

The clonotype was recovered from a person aged 18-60 years who received the Ad26.COV2.S COVID-19 vaccine or a placebo. V usage is TRBV2 and J usage is TRBJ1-4; a possible D gene is TRBD1 (6 bases). The sequences come from peripheral blood, collected in a trial of Ad26.COV2.S vaccine versus placebo. CDR3 sequence reads: CASRFQGIGREKLFF. The CDR3 nucleotides read TGTGCCAGCAGGTTTCAGGGGATCGGTCGGGAAAAACTGTTTTTT.